This T cell receptor beta chain is drawn from a study of blood T cell repertoires in COVID-19. Study at large: In each case, the material was cDNA or gDNA derived from T cells, B-cell-depleted T cells, or PBMCs.

V was cut by 4 bases and J by 7 bases, with 18 bases left in between. The CDR3 contains 16 residues. In germline, CDR1 is SGDLS, CDR2 YYNGEE. The protocol was immunoSEQ multiplex PCR, while the TCRdb copy is restricted to in-frame clones and leaves out a portion. Here the sample spans 300,000 to 400,000 clones, around nine tenths being singletons. The chain uses TRBV9 and TRBJ1-6; possibly TRBD1 for D (5 bases). The clonotype was recovered from a woman aged 18 to 35 who had recovered from COVID-19. Source material: peripheral blood. This chain's CDR3 is CASSPEVGGANSPLHF. The CDR3 bases are TGTGCCAGCAGCCCCGAAGTGGGGGGTGCGAATTCACCCCTCCACTTT.